The clone carrying this T cell receptor beta chain was observed a single time. The data were taken from a study of blood T cell repertoires in COVID-19. Authors' processing steps: Amplification from reference gene primers served as the basis for estimated nucleated cell counts. Profiled with immunoSEQ multiplex PCR; TCRdb holds only in-frame clones, not every one. Clone size and V and J calls were adopted from that table, with D and trimming inferred from the DNA. The top ten clones hold 1.5% to 2% of a sample with under 300,000 clones, around 92% of them seen once. Sample: PBMCs or T cells enriched from blood (not recorded which). The TCR comes from a woman aged 60-70 years who had recovered from COVID-19.

The CDR3 loop reads CASSRGGSGETQYF. The CDR3 region has the DNA TGTGCCAGTAGTCGGGGAGGGAGTGGGGAGACCCAGTACTTC. The V call is TRBV19, the J call TRBJ2-5; 7 bases are shared with TRBD2. This CDR3 comprises 14 residues. Germline loops: CDR1 LNHDA, CDR2 SQIVND (reference sequence). V gave up 5 bases and J gave up 5 bases; unmatched junction bases: 8.